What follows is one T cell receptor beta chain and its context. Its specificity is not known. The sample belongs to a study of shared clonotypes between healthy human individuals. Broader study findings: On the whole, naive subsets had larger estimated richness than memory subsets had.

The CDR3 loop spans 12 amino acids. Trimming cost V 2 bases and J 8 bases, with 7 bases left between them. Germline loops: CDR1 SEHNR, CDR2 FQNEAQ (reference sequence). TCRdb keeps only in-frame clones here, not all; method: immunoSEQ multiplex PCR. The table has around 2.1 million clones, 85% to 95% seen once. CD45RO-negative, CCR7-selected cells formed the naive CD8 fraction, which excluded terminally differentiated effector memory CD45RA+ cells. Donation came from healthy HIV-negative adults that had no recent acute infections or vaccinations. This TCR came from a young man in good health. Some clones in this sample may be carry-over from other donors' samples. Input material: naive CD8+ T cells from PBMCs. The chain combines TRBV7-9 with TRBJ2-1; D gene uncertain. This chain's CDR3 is CASSLFLDEQFF. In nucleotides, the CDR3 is TGTGCCAGCAGCTTATTTTTAGATGAGCAGTTCTTC.